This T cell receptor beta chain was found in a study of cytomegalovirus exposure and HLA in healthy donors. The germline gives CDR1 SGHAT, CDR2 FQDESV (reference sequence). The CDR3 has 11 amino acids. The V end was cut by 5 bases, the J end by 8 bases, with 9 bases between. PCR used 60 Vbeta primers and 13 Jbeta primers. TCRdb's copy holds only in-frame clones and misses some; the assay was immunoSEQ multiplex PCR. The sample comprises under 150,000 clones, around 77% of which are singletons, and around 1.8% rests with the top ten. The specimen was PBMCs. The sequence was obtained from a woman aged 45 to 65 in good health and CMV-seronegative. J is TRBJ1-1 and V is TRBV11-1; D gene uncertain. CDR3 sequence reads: CASSPVYEAFF. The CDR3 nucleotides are TGTGCCAGCAGCCCAGTATACGAAGCTTTCTTT. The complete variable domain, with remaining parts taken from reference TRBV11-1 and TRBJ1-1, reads EAEVAQSPRYKITEKSQAVAFWCDPISGHATLYWYRQILGQGPELLVQFQDESVVDDSQLPKDRFSAERLKGVDSTLKIQPAELGDSAMYLCASSPVYEAFFGQGTRLTVV.